This T cell receptor beta chain was retrieved from a study of blood T cell repertoires in COVID-19. Per germline, CDR1 SGHTA and CDR2 FQGNSA. This CDR3 contains 14 residues. Unmatched junction bases numbered 0, after V lost 0 bases and J lost 2 bases. This table comes from immunoSEQ multiplex PCR, and its TCRdb copy is limited to in-frame clones, with some not included. The data show approximately 670,000 clones, over 80% seen once. The sequence was collected from a woman under 30 with acute or convalescent COVID-19. V usage is TRBV7-2 and J usage is TRBJ1-2; 7 positions agree with TRBD1. The specimen sequenced was peripheral blood. CDR3 nucleotides: TGTGCCAGCAGCTTAGCGGGACAGAACTATGGCTACACCTTC. This translates into CASSLAGQNYGYTF.